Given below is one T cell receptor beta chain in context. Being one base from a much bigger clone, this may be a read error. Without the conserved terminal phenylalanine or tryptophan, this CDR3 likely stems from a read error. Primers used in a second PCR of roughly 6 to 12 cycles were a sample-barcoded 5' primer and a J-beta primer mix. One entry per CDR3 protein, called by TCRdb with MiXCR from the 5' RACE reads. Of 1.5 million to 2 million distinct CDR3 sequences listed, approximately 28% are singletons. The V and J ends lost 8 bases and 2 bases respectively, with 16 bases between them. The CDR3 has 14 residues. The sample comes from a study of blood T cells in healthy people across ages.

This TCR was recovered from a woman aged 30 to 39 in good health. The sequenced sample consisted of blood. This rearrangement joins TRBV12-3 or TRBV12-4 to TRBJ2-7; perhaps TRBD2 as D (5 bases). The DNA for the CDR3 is TGTGCCAGCCGTCCGGGGTCGTCGACCTACGAGCAGTACTGC. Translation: CASRPGSSTYEQYC.